This TCR beta chain was retrieved from a study of shared clonotypes between healthy human individuals (dated by TCRdb to about 2020). With respect to the entire study: A couple of women and a few men aged 18 to 49 years were included in the cohort. Per donor, three plates each were used for CD4 naive and CD4 memory, two for CD8 naive, and one for CD8 memory. The study deeply sequenced blood TCR repertoires of roughly five healthy adults to estimate repertoire size and the extent of clonotype sharing between individuals. To increase sequencing depth and limit assay-specific biases, TCR repertoire library preparation and sequencing were carried out by different laboratories using diverse techniques. Leukapheresis yielded between about 0.85 and 10 billion PBMCs per donor.

The donors were healthy, HIV-negative adults with no recently reported acute infections or vaccinations. All donors were Caucasian adults living in Nashville, Tennessee, USA. CD8 memory samples combined magnetically selected CD45RO+ cells with CCR7-negative CD45RA+ effector memory (TemRA) cells. Blood was obtained by leukapheresis, after which PBMCs were separated by Ficoll-Histopaque density gradient centrifugation and cryopreserved in liquid nitrogen vapor phase. Analytical flow cytometry was used to check the purity and quantity of each magnetically sorted T cell population. Genomic DNA was isolated from each sorted fraction and quantified by UV absorbance on a Nanodrop 2000c. Here is what the overall study found, with its caveats: Incomplete sequencing was indicated by rarefaction of sorted-subset datasets, despite the large sequencing depth. Compared with non-shared clonotypes, clonotypes shared by all four sorted-subset donors had higher generation probabilities. Because the study included a small number of donors, the genetic and exposure-history diversity represented was limited. Based on pairwise subsampling, the degree of clonotype sharing among donors was expected to be affected by sequencing depth. Sampling was limited to blood, and TCR repertoires in tissue likely differ from TCR repertoires in blood. Larger estimated clonotype richness was generally found for naive subsets than for memory subsets. Across a handful of donors, about 5.2% of naive CD4, more than 3% of naive CD8, roughly 2.2% of memory CD4, and under 0.45% of memory CD8 clonotypes were shared.

Using the deep immunoSEQ assay, TCR CDR3 regions were amplified from genomic DNA by multiplex PCR. Extracted genomic DNA from each cell subset was distributed evenly across all wells of several immunoSEQ 96-well plates, and each plate was treated as a replicate. For sorted subsets, each replicate PCR was loaded with 200 ng genomic DNA, equivalent to 25,000 to 30,000 T cell genomes. Purified libraries were measured with a Qubit 3.0 fluorometer, size-checked on a Bioanalyzer 2100, and measured again with the KAPA Library Quantification kit. Every immunoSEQ 96-well plate was sequenced on a dedicated single-read 150-cycle Illumina NextSeq 550 flow cell. Processing in the source paper ran as follows. Because only junctional sequences without quality scores were contained in the immunoSEQ output, filtering matching that applied to full-length reads could not be performed. To assign V/J genes and CDR3, sequences were annotated against IMGT germline references using PyIR, a Python wrapper for IgBLAST v1.9. Any read was removed if the V/J assignment was weak (E-value above 1e-6), the CDR3 was missing, or the read contained stop codons, out-of-frame junctions, or ambiguous translated residues. V3J clonotypes were defined by identical inferred V gene, J gene, and CDR3 amino acid sequence. Percentage overlap between repertoires was computed as shared unique clonotypes divided by the size of the smaller repertoire. Repertoire richness was assessed with RTK rarefaction, the Chao1 estimator, and Recon v2.1 estimates of unobserved clonotypes. OLGA was used to compute generation probabilities for all TCRbeta clonotypes that the gDNA method yielded from several donors. This is the immuneACCESS table as TCRdb keeps it, with only in-frame sequences that have V and J called. A part of the clones is gone; compared with another copy, unresolved V genes explain less than half, and the rest is unexplained. Clone size and V and J calls were adopted from that table, with D and trimming inferred from the DNA. Across this sample there are about 120,000 clones, with around 65% seen only once. The ten largest clones capture under 25% of the sample.

Concerning this clone: Its cognate antigen has yet to be identified. Base qualities are not recorded, but no much larger clone differs from it by a single base.

The CDR3 goes from the cysteine to the phenylalanine over 14 residues. This entry keeps only the CDR3 DNA: 42 bases, framed from base 1. Cut back by 2 bases and 0 bases, the V and J ends lie 4 bases apart. CDR1 and CDR2, looked up from the germline V gene (reference sequence), are MNHNY and SVGAGI. The chain is made from TRBV6-6 and TRBJ1-4, with the D gene not clear enough to name. The clonotype comes from a woman in her thirties in good health. The material sequenced was memory CD8+ T cells sorted from blood. According to the study, the label for this sample's cell subset or site signals: CD45RO+ cells pooled with CCR7-negative TemRA cells. The CDR3 is CASSYRATNEKLFF. The DNA reads as follows: TGTGCCAGCAGTTACCGGGCAACTAATGAAAAACTGTTTTTT.